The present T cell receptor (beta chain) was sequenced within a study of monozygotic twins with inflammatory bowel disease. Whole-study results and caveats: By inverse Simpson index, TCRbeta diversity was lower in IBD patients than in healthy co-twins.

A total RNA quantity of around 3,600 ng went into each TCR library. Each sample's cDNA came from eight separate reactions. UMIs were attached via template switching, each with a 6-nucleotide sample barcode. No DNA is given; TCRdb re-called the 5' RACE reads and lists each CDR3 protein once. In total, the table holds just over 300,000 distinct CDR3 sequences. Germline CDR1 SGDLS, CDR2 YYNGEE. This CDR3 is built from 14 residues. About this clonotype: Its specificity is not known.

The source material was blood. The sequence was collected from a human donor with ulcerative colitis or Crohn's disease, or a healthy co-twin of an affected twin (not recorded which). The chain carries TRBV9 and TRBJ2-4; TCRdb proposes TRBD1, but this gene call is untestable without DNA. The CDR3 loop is CASGSGLPKNIQYF.